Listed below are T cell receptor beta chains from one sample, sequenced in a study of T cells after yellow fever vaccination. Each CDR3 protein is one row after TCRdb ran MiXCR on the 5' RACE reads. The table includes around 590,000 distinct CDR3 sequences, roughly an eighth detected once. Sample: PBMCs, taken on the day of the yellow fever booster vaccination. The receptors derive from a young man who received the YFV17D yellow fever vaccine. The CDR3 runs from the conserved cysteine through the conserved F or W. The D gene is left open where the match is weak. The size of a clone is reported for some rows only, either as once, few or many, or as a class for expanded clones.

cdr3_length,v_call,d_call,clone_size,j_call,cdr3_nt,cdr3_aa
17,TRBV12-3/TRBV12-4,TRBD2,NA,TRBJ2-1,TGTGCCAGCATCGGGGGGAGTAGCGGGAGCCCCTACAATGAGCAGTTCTTC,CASIGGSSGSPYNEQFF
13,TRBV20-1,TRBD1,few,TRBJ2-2,TGCAGTGCTACCTCAGGGGGCGACGGGGAGCTGTTTTTT,CSATSGGDGELFF
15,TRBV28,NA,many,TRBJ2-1,TGTGCCAGCAGGCCGGGGACCTCTTCCTACAATGAGCAGTTCTTC,CASRPGTSSYNEQFF
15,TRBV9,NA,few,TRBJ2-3,TGTGCCAGCAGCCCCCATCAACGGTACACAGATACGCAGTATTTT,CASSPHQRYTDTQYF
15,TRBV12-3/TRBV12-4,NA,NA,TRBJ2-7,TGTGCCAGCAGTCCCCGTTGGCCCAGCTCCTACGAGCAGTACTTC,CASSPRWPSSYEQYF
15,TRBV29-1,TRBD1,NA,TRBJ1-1,TGCAGCGTCTTACCGCTACAGGGGGCGACCACTGAAGCTTTCTTT,CSVLPLQGATTEAFF
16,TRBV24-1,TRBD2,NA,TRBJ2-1,TGTGCCACCAGTGATGCTAGCGGGGGCTCCTACAATGAGCAGTTCTTC,CATSDASGGSYNEQFF
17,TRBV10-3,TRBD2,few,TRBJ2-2,TGTGCCATCAGTGACCCCGAAGAGCGGGAGATTACCGGGGAGCTGTTTTTT,CAISDPEEREITGELFF
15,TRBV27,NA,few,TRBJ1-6,TGTGCCAGCAGAAAGCAGGGAAGCTATAATTCACCCCTCCACTTT,CASRKQGSYNSPLHF
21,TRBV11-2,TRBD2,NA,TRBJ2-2,TGTGCCAGCAGCCGACAACCAATAGCGGGAGTATCGTTAGGTGGCACCGGGGAGCTGTTTTTT,CASSRQPIAGVSLGGTGELFF
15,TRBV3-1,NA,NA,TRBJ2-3,TGTGCCACCAGCCAAGCCTTCGGGGCAGCCGATACGCAGTATTTT,CATSQAFGAADTQYF
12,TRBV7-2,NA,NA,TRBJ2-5,TGTGCCAGCAGCGCCAAGATTGGGACCCAGTACTTC,CASSAKIGTQYF
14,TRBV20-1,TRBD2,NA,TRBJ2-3,TGCAGTGCCACCGGGACTAGCGGGATAGATACGCAGTATTTT,CSATGTSGIDTQYF
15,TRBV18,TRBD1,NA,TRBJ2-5,TGTGCCAGCTCACCGACTACAGGGGGACGGGAGACCCAGTACTTC,CASSPTTGGRETQYF
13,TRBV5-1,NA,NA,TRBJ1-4,TGCGCCAGCACAGGGGCATCTAATGAAAAACTGTTTTTT,CASTGASNEKLFF
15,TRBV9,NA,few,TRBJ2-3,TGTGCCAGCAGCGTAGCGATTGCTAGCACAGATACGCAGTATTTT,CASSVAIASTDTQYF
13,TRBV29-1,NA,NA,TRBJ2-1,TGCAGCGTCGTCCTCGGGGCAAACAATGAGCAGTTCTTC,CSVVLGANNEQFF
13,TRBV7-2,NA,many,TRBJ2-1,TGTGCCAGCAGCTTTAGCGGCTACAATGAGCAGTTCTTC,CASSFSGYNEQFF
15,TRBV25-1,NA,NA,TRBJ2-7,TGTGCCAGCAGTGAATCTTGGGGGGGGCCTTACGAGCAGTACTTC,CASSESWGGPYEQYF
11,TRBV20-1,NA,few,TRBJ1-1,TGCAGTGCTAGGAGGGTGGGTGAAGCTTTCTTT,CSARRVGEAFF
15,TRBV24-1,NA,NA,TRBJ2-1,TGTGCCACCAGTGGCCGGGACACTGACTACAATGAGCAGTTCTTC,CATSGRDTDYNEQFF
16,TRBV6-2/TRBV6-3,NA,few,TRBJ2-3,TGTGCCAGCAGTTATCGAGCTTTGCGGCCCACAGATACGCAGTATTTT,CASSYRALRPTDTQYF
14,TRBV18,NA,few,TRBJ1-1,TGTGCCAGCTCGGAATCACAAGGGGGTTCGGGAGCTTTCTTT,CASSESQGGSGAFF
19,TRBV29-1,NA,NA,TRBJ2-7,TGCAGCGTTGTTTTGGTTGGACCCAGGGTCAGGTCCTCACCCTACGAGCAGTACTTC,CSVVLVGPRVRSSPYEQYF
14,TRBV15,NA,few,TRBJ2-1,TGTGCCACCAGCAGAGGTAGCCTAGGGGTTGAGCAGTTCTTC,CATSRGSLGVEQFF
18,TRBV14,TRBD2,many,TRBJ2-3,TGTGCCAGCAGCCAAGTCAGACTAGCGGTCTCCGGCGCAGATACGCAGTATTTT,CASSQVRLAVSGADTQYF
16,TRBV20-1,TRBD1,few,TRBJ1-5,TGCAGTGCTAGAGACCCGGGACAGGGAGGCAATCAGCCCCAGCATTTT,CSARDPGQGGNQPQHF
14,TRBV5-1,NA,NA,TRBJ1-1,TGCGCCAGCAGCAGATCCCAGGGGAACTCTGAAGCTTTCTTT,CASSRSQGNSEAFF
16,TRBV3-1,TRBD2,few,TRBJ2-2,TGTGCCAGCAGCCAAGATGCGGGAGTACTAACCGGGGAGCTGTTTTTT,CASSQDAGVLTGELFF
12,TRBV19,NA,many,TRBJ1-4,TGTGCCAGTAGCCCACTTAATGAAAAACTGTTTTTT,CASSPLNEKLFF
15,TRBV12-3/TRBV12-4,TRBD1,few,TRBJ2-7,TGTGCCAGCAGTCCCGACGGGACAGGGGAGTACGAGCAGTACTTC,CASSPDGTGEYEQYF
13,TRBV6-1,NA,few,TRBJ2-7,TGTGCCACCAAGCCCGGCTCGCCGGGCGAGCAGTACTTC,CATKPGSPGEQYF
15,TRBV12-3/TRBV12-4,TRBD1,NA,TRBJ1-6,TGTGCCAGCAGACGTGGGACAGGGGGCTTGTCACCCCTCCACTTT,CASRRGTGGLSPLHF
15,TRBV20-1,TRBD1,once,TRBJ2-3,TGCAGTGCTTGGAAGGGACAGGCAAGCACAGATACGCAGTATTTT,CSAWKGQASTDTQYF
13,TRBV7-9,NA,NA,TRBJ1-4,TGTGCCAGCAGCCCCCCAGGGGCAGCAGTTTTGTTTTTT,CASSPPGAAVLFF
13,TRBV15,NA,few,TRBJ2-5,TGTGCCACCAGCAGAGTCTTTGGAGAGACCCAGTACTTC,CATSRVFGETQYF
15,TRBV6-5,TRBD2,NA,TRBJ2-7,TGTGCCAGCAGACTAGCGGGAAACAGTCGGTACGAGCAGTACTTC,CASRLAGNSRYEQYF
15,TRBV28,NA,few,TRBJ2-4,TGTGCCAGCAGTTTAAGCCTTGGGGCCAAAAACATTCAGTACTTC,CASSLSLGAKNIQYF
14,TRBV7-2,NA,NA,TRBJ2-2,TGTGCCAGCAGCTTGCAGGCGATCACCGGGGAGCTGTTCTTT,CASSLQAITGELFF
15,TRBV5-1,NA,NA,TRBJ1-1,TGCGCCAGCAGCTTGGGTGAACAGTTTAGCTCTGAAGCTTTCTTT,CASSLGEQFSSEAFF
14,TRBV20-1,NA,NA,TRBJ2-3,TGCAGTGCTAGAGATAGCGGATACACAGATACGCAGTATTTT,CSARDSGYTDTQYF
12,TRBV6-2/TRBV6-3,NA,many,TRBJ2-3,TGTGCCAGCAGTCCATCCTCAGATACGCAGTATTTT,CASSPSSDTQYF
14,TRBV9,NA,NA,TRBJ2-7,TGTGCCAGCAGCGTAGGAGGGGAACCCTACGAGCAGTACTTC,CASSVGGEPYEQYF
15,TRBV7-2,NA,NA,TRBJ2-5,TGTGCCAGCAGCTTAGGGGTTATTACATTTGAGACCCAGTACTTC,CASSLGVITFETQYF
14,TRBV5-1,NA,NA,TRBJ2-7,TGCGCCAGCAGCTTCCAAACGGGAGACTACGAGCAGTACTTC,CASSFQTGDYEQYF
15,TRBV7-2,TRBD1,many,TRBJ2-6,TGTGCCAGCAGCTCAGGGGGCTCTGGGGCCAACGTCCTGACTTTC,CASSSGGSGANVLTF
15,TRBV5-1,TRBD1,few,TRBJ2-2,TGCGCCAGCAGGGCAGGGGGCGTGGACACCGGGGAGCTGTTTTTT,CASRAGGVDTGELFF
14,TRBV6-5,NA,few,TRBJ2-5,TGTGCCAGCAGTTACTCCGGCAGGCTAGAGACCCAGTACTTC,CASSYSGRLETQYF